This TCR beta chain was sequenced for a study of blood T cell repertoires in COVID-19. At the level of the study: Acute-phase and convalescent COVID-19 samples originated in the United States, Italy and Spain.

Germline CDR1 is MNHEY and CDR2 is SVGAGI. With 6 bases removed from V and 5 bases from J, the gap between germline ends came to 13 bases. The CDR3 totals 13 residues. Produced via immunoSEQ multiplex PCR; TCRdb's table is partial and in-frame only. Of about 230,000 clones detected, around 85% appear once; the ten largest clones hold around 8%. Input material: peripheral blood. The sequence was obtained from a woman of 80 years or more with acute or convalescent COVID-19. The chain is built from TRBV6-5 and TRBJ1-1, with a tentative D call TRBD1 (6 bases). The CDR3 reads CASRQGNPTEAFF. The DNA for the CDR3 is TGTGCCAGCAGACAGGGTAACCCAACTGAAGCTTTCTTT.